Listed below are T cell receptor beta chains from one sample, sequenced in a study of cytomegalovirus exposure and HLA in healthy donors. Only in-frame clones appear in the TCRdb table, and some are missing; sequencing was by immunoSEQ multiplex PCR. The sample yields approximately 200,000 clones, 90% to 95% seen once. Sequencing used PBMCs. Every receptor here comes from a woman in her late teens or twenties in good health and CMV-seronegative. CDR3s include the opening cysteine and the closing phenylalanine or tryptophan. Fields, in order: J gene, V gene, D gene, clone size, CDR3 protein, CDR3 DNA. D genes are given only for firm matches. Expanded clones get a size class; other rows say once, few or many, or leave the size out.

TRBJ2-7 TRBV7-5 NA NA CVRSMGQGKEVSYEQYF TGTGTCAGAAGCATGGGACAGGGGAAAGAGGTTTCCTACGAGCAGTACTTC
TRBJ1-4 TRBV4-1 NA NA CASSQRGGGAANEKLFF TGCGCCAGCAGCCAGAGGGGTGGGGGGGCAGCTAATGAAAAACTGTTTTTT
TRBJ2-4 TRBV7-9 NA NA CASRLPGEALTKNIQYF TGTGCCAGCAGGCTCCCCGGGGAAGCCTTAACCAAAAACATTCAGTACTTC
TRBJ2-2 TRBV25-1 TRBD1 NA CASSRTGSTGELFF TGTGCCAGCAGTCGGACAGGGAGCACCGGGGAGCTGTTTTTT
TRBJ1-1 TRBV7-6 TRBD1 NA CASSLDPGQGAVGEAFF TGTGCCAGCAGCTTAGACCCGGGACAGGGGGCGGTTGGTGAAGCTTTCTTT
TRBJ2-3 TRBV4-1 NA NA CASSRPGGSKYF TGCGCCAGCAGCCGCCCTGGCGGGTCTAAGTATTTT
TRBJ2-7 TRBV30 NA once CAWSVWGVGEQYF TGTGCCTGGAGTGTTTGGGGGGTCGGGGAGCAGTACTTC
TRBJ1-2 TRBV10-2 TRBD1 NA CASCYRGGYGYTF TGCGCCAGCTGCTACAGGGGCGGCTATGGCTACACCTTC
TRBJ2-1 TRBV14 TRBD1 NA CASSQATQPNDRGLSSYNEQFF TGTGCCAGCAGCCAAGCTACCCAACCCAATGACAGGGGGCTTAGCTCCTACAATGAGCAGTTCTTC
TRBJ1-1 TRBV18 NA NA CASSPNTNTEAFF TGTGCCAGCTCACCAAACACCAACACTGAAGCTTTCTTT
TRBJ1-2 TRBV5-1 TRBD1 NA CASSIDRDGYTF TGCGCCAGCAGCATAGACAGGGACGGCTACACCTTC
TRBJ2-3 TRBV11-3 TRBD2 NA CASRGGVSTDTQYF TGTGCCAGCAGGGGAGGGGTCTCGACAGATACGCAGTATTTT
TRBJ1-5 TRBV25-1 NA NA CASSGGIGYQPQHF TGTGCCAGCAGTGGCGGGATTGGGTATCAGCCCCAGCATTTT
TRBJ2-2 TRBV7-9 NA NA CASSPSGANTGELFF TGTGCCAGCAGCCCTTCAGGGGCGAACACCGGGGAGCTGTTTTTT
TRBJ1-2 TRBV5-1 NA NA CASSIGDSNYGYTF TGCGCCAGCAGCATAGGGGATTCTAACTATGGCTACACCTTC
TRBJ2-2 TRBV10-3 TRBD1 NA CAISRDRFANTGELFF TGTGCCATCAGCCGGGACAGGTTCGCGAACACCGGGGAGCTGTTTTTT
TRBJ1-1 TRBV5-8 NA NA CASSLDGGSEAFF TGTGCCAGCAGCTTGGATGGGGGGAGTGAAGCTTTCTTT
TRBJ2-5 TRBV7-6 NA NA CASSPPGETQYF TGTGCCAGCAGCCCCCCGGGAGAGACCCAGTACTTC